What follows are 5 T cell receptor beta chains derived from one specimen sequenced in a study of technical replicates of blood from several donors. Repertoires were generated with immunoSEQ multiplex PCR, while TCRdb's copy carries only in-frame clones and drops some. The repertoire consists of more than 55,000 clones, with around 94% occurring once and the leading ten covering 0.3% to 0.4%. The sequencing input was T cells isolated from PBMCs. These receptor sequences come from a human donor in good health.

V gene TRBV4-1 combines with J gene TRBJ1-5, with 9 bases matching TRBD1. The J segment lost 5 bases and the V segment lost 5 bases, leaving 7 bases of the junction unmatched. CDR1 and CDR2 from the germline V gene are MGHRA and YSYEKL. The CDR3 extends over 15 amino acids. The CDR3: CASSTRNRGHQPQHF. The CDR3 DNA follows: TGCGCCAGCAGCACCCGAAACAGGGGGCATCAGCCCCAGCATTTT.

This rearrangement joins TRBV6-1 to TRBJ2-1; 10 nucleotides line up with TRBD1. J gave up 1 base and V 4 bases, and 4 bases lay outside the gene matches. The CDR3 contains 16 residues. The germline gives CDR1 MNHNS, CDR2 SASEGT. This chain's CDR3 is CASSALGQGSYNEQFF. The DNA for the CDR3 is TGTGCCAGCAGTGCTTTGGGACAGGGGTCCTACAATGAGCAGTTCTTC.

The genes are TRBV5-4 and TRBJ1-1; D unclear. The V gene's germline CDR1 is SGHNT and CDR2 YYREEE (reference sequence). The CDR3 contains 12 residues. V was cut by 4 bases and J by 3 bases, with 7 bases left in between. CDR3 region: CASSIRDTEAFF. CDR3 DNA: TGTGCCAGCAGCATCCGGGACACTGAAGCTTTCTTT.

The V call is TRBV11-2, the J call TRBJ2-7, with D possibly being TRBD2 (5 bases). The V end lost 4 bases, the J end lost 6 bases, and 16 bases lay between the germline ends. CDR1 is SGHAT and CDR2 is FQNNGV in the germline V gene. This CDR3 is 14 amino acids long. The CDR3 is CASSSQGNRGEQYF. The CDR3 bases are TGTGCCAGCAGCTCCCAAGGAAACCGGGGCGAGCAGTACTTC. The full variable domain, its missing parts supplied by reference TRBV11-2 and TRBJ2-7, is EAGVAQSPRYKIIEKRQSVAFWCNPISGHATLYWYQQILGQGPKLLIQFQNNGVVDDSQLPKDRFSAERLKGVDSTLKIQPAKLEDSAVYLCASSSQGNRGEQYFGPGTRLTVT.

Here the CDR3 reads CASSYSTSGRARVGEQYF. As DNA, the CDR3 is TGTGCCAGCAGTTACTCGACTAGCGGGAGGGCCAGAGTCGGCGAGCAGTACTTC. This sequence joins TRBV6-8 and TRBJ2-7, with TRBD2 identical over 14 bases. The junction had 10 bases not matched to a gene; V was cut back by 0 bases and J by 6 bases. The CDR3 spans 18 residues. CDR1 is MNHGY, CDR2 SAAAGT, per germline.